The clone carrying this T cell receptor (beta chain) has only a few counts. The antigen remains unidentified. As for treatment: oral pan-JAK inhibitor, 5-10 mg twice daily. This sample is part of a study of CD8+ T cells in alopecia areata. Study-wide points: While patients received tofacitinib, many expanded lesional clones remained present in scalp and blood. Shared TCR sequences were less clear between patients than in mice, possibly partly from HLA diversity.

The sequencing template was cDNA reverse transcribed from extracted RNA. Assay used: immunoSEQ multiplex PCR; TCRdb lists only in-frame clones, some missing. Of about 76,000 clones detected, about 71% appear once; the ten largest clones hold about a quarter. The sequencing used CD8+ T cells sorted from blood, collected at week 24, from a patient treated with tofacitinib. The source of this sequence is a human donor with alopecia areata.

The CDR3, as DNA: TGCGCCAGCAGCCCCCGAATCACCGGGACTAGCGGTCAAGAGACCCAGTACTTC. This translates into CASSPRITGTSGQETQYF. The genes are TRBV4-3 and TRBJ2-5; the match to TRBD2 covers 11 bases. This CDR3 comprises 18 residues. With 4 bases clipped from V and 2 bases from J, the junction kept 12 bases outside the gene matches. The germline V gene encodes CDR1 LGHNA and CDR2 YSLEER.